Below, 30 T cell receptor beta chains from the same sample are listed, as sequenced in a study of CD8 T cells in Susac syndrome. Reverse transcription of about 0.5 to 1 ug RNA used random hexamers. TCRdb used MiXCR to reprocess the immunoSEQ multiplex PCR reads, holding one entry per CDR3 protein. The sample has some 400,000 distinct CDR3 sequences; roughly 85% are singletons. Sequenced material: CD8+ T cells from PBMCs. Receptors originate from a human donor with multiple sclerosis.

The chain links TRBV27 to TRBJ1-4; 8 positions match TRBD1. CDR1 MNHEY and CDR2 SMNVEV come from the germline V gene (reference sequence). Trimming took 1 base from V and 5 from J; bases not matched to a gene: 0. The CDR3 has 14 residues. As DNA, the CDR3 is TGTGCCAGCAGTTTATGGACAGGGAATGAAAAACTGTTTTTT. Translated, it gives CASSLWTGNEKLFF.

V usage is TRBV6-5 and J usage is TRBJ1-1, with 7 positions matching TRBD1. The V gene end was trimmed by 5 bases and the J gene end by 4 bases; junction bases not matched to a gene: 7. Germline V CDR1 and CDR2: MNHEY, SVGAGI. This CDR3 has 14 amino acids. Here the CDR3 DNA reads TGTGCCAGCAGTCCACACCACAGGGGCACTGAAGCTTTCTTT. Translating gives CASSPHHRGTEAFF.

This chain connects TRBV2 to TRBJ1-1; TRBD1 might be the D (5 bases). Trimming removed 4 bases from V and 0 bases from J, with 12 bases in between. Germline lookup yields CDR1 SNHLY and CDR2 FYNNEI. The CDR3 extends over 15 amino acids. The CDR3 loop reads CASSGGLGMNTEAFF. The DNA for the CDR3 is TGTGCCAGCAGTGGGGGCCTGGGGATGAACACTGAAGCTTTCTTT.

The rearrangement joins TRBV20-1 to TRBJ2-3, with unresolved D. This CDR3 comprises 10 residues. Per germline, CDR1 DFQATT and CDR2 SNEGSKA (reference sequence). V was pared by 6 bases and J by 5 bases, with 6 bases between. The CDR3 reads CSAEEDTQYF. The DNA of the CDR3 is TGCAGTGCGGAAGAAGATACGCAGTATTTT.

The V gene is TRBV4-1, the J gene TRBJ1-5; the D gene is possibly TRBD1 (6 bases). Per germline, CDR1 MGHRA and CDR2 YSYEKL. The CDR3 runs 16 residues. Trimming removed 0 bases at V and 3 bases at J, with 12 bases between. The CDR3 sequence is CASSQESGVTNQPQHF. CDR3 in DNA: TGCGCCAGCAGCCAAGAGTCAGGGGTTACCAATCAGCCCCAGCATTTT.

The chain links TRBV7-9 to TRBJ1-1, with TRBD1 as a possible D gene (5 bases). The CDR3 spans 14 residues. The germline V gene encodes CDR1 SEHNR and CDR2 FQNEAQ (reference sequence). V lost 3 bases and J lost 7, with 15 bases in between. The CDR3 coding sequence is TGTGCCAGCAGCTTGGGCAGGGTTTTCGGTGAAGCTTTCTTT. Amino acids: CASSLGRVFGEAFF.

V is TRBV29-1 and J is TRBJ2-7, with D perhaps matching TRBD1 (6 bases). Germline assignment: CDR1 SQVTM and CDR2 ANQGSEA. The CDR3 has 13 amino acids. V lost 6 bases, J lost 2 bases, and 14 bases lay in between. As DNA, the CDR3 is TGCAGCGTAGTTACAGGACAGACCTACGAGCAGTACTTC. Translation: CSVVTGQTYEQYF.

The chain combines TRBV20-1 with TRBJ2-5; tentative D call: TRBD2 (5 bases). This CDR3 has 14 amino acids. V lost 4 bases, J lost 7 bases, and 19 bases lay in between. CDR1 and CDR2 from the germline V gene are DFQATT and SNEGSKA (reference sequence). The DNA of the CDR3 is TGCAGTGCTAAGGGTCGACTACCAGACTGGACCCAGTACTTC. It specifies CSAKGRLPDWTQYF.

CDR3 region: CASSYETGMIHEQYF. The CDR3 nucleotides are TGTGCCAGCAGCTACGAGACAGGGATGATACACGAGCAGTACTTC. V gene TRBV7-9 combines with J gene TRBJ2-7, with 7 bases matching TRBD1. Trimming took 4 bases from V and 5 from J; bases not matched to a gene: 11. The CDR3 spans 15 residues. Per the germline V gene, CDR1 is SEHNR and CDR2 is FQNEAQ (reference sequence).

The chain uses TRBV7-6 and TRBJ1-5, with 8 bases lining up with TRBD1. The J segment lost 1 base and the V segment lost 5 bases, leaving 4 bases of the junction unmatched. Germline V gives CDR1 SGHVS, CDR2 FNYEAQ. The CDR3 spans 15 residues. The CDR3 here is CASSEGQGSNQPQHF. CDR3 in DNA: TGTGCCAGCAGCGAAGGACAGGGCAGCAATCAGCCCCAGCATTTT. Combining the CDR3 with reference TRBV7-6 and TRBJ1-5 gives the whole variable domain GAGVSQSPRYKVTKRGQDVALRCDPISGHVSLYWYRQALGQGPEFLTYFNYEAQQDKSGLPNDRFSAERPEGSISTLTIQRTEQRDSAMYRCASSEGQGSNQPQHFGDGTRLSIL.

The chain uses TRBV19 and TRBJ2-7; 8 positions agree with TRBD2. V shed 1 base, J shed 2 bases, and the junction held 4 bases outside the gene matches. Germline CDR1 and CDR2: LNHDA and SQIVND (reference sequence). The CDR3 totals 15 residues. CDR3 loop: CASSIVAGGAYEQYF. The CDR3 DNA is TGTGCCAGTAGTATAGTGGCGGGAGGAGCCTACGAGCAGTACTTC.

The rearrangement uses TRBV6-5 and TRBJ2-5; possibly TRBD1 for D (6 bases). This CDR3 spans 13 amino acids. Trimming pared 2 bases from V and 4 bases from J, leaving 8 bases between. Germline V gene sequence: CDR1 MNHEY, CDR2 SVGAGI. CDR3 residues: CASSYGGPETQYF. The CDR3 coding sequence is TGTGCCAGCAGTTACGGGGGCCCAGAGACCCAGTACTTC.

The chain uses TRBV7-9 and TRBJ1-1; D uncertain. This CDR3 contains 12 residues. Germline V gives CDR1 SEHNR, CDR2 FQNEAQ (reference sequence). The CDR3 reads CAADGILTEAFF. DNA for the CDR3: TGTGCTGCAGACGGGATTCTCACTGAAGCTTTCTTT.

The table lists this clonotype with a count of one. This rearrangement joins TRBV5-4 to TRBJ2-7; 9 bases are shared with TRBD2. J was trimmed by 2 bases and V by 5 bases; bases with no gene match: 11. Germline CDR1 is SGHNT and CDR2 is YYREEE (reference sequence). The CDR3 is 16 amino acids. Written as DNA, the CDR3 is TGTGCCAGCAGAGACGCAGGGACTAGCCCTCCCTACGAGCAGTACTTC. Its protein product is CASRDAGTSPPYEQYF.

This chain links TRBV6-7 with TRBJ2-1; 14 bases match TRBD2. TRBV6-7 is an ORF, with its function uncertain. J was trimmed by 7 bases and V by 2 bases; bases with no gene match: 4. The CDR3 extends over 16 amino acids. CDR3 amino acids: CASSYTTSGGANEQFF. DNA for the CDR3: TGTGCCAGCAGTTACACGACTAGCGGGGGGGCGAATGAGCAGTTCTTC.

This chain joins TRBV7-2 and TRBJ2-1; D might be TRBD2 (5 bases). Trimming removed 8 bases at V and 3 bases at J, with 14 bases between. The CDR3 loop spans 14 amino acids. CDR1 and CDR2 from the germline V gene are SGHTA and FQGNSA. This CDR3 reads CASEYLTNYNEQFF. CDR3 nucleotides: TGTGCCAGCGAATATTTGACTAACTACAATGAGCAGTTCTTC.

This rearrangement joins TRBV4-1 to TRBJ2-5; no reliable D call. The CDR3 length is 14 residues. V was pared by 4 bases and J by 3 bases, with 12 bases between. The germline V gene has CDR1 MGHRA and CDR2 YSYEKL. The CDR3 reads CASSPVYGEETQYF. Here the CDR3 DNA reads TGCGCCAGCAGCCCGGTGTATGGGGAAGAGACCCAGTACTTC.

The chain couples TRBV9 to TRBJ2-1, with 12 bases matching TRBD1. Germline V gene data show CDR1 as SGDLS and CDR2 as YYNGEE. This CDR3 is built from 16 residues. V was clipped by 2 bases and J by 8 bases; unmatched bases: 8. Written as DNA, the CDR3 is TGTGCCAGCAGCGTGGCCGGGACAGGGGGCGGCTATGAGCAGTTCTTC. This translates into CASSVAGTGGGYEQFF.

The J gene is TRBJ2-1, the V gene TRBV5-1, with TRBD1 as a possible D gene (5 bases). Trimming removed 2 bases at V and 10 bases at J, with 13 bases between. The CDR3 runs to 13 residues. The germline V gene encodes CDR1 SGHRS and CDR2 YFSETQ. The CDR3 DNA reads TGCGCCAGCAGCTTTAGAAGGGGTTGGGAGCAGTTCTTC. Its protein is CASSFRRGWEQFF.

This clonotype was seen just once. DNA for the CDR3: TGTGCCAGCACCCCCTCCCCGGACAGGTCCAATGAGCAGTTCTTC. Protein: CASTPSPDRSNEQFF. V is TRBV12-3 or TRBV12-4 and J is TRBJ2-1, with 7 bases matching TRBD1. The CDR3 loop spans 15 amino acids. Trimming at V came to 7 bases and at J to 6 bases, leaving 12 bases not matched to a gene.

This rearrangement joins TRBV2 to TRBJ1-1, with D uncertain. CDR3 length: 11 residues. Germline V CDR1 and CDR2: SNHLY, FYNNEI. The V end lost 10 bases, the J end lost 0 bases, and 6 bases lay between the germline ends. The chain's CDR3 is CATRVNTEAFF. As DNA, the CDR3 is TGTGCCACAAGGGTGAACACTGAAGCTTTCTTT.

V is TRBV29-1 and J is TRBJ1-3; 7 bases align to TRBD1. Germline V CDR1 and CDR2: SQVTM, ANQGSEA. With V trimmed by 5 bases and J by 0 bases, 25 bases remained unmatched. This CDR3 has 21 amino acids. The CDR3, as DNA: TGCAGCGTTTTGGGGACAGTCCCGACTTCCTCCGAGAATTCCTCTGGAAACACCATATATTTT. This translates into CSVLGTVPTSSENSSGNTIYF.

The chain combines TRBV27 with TRBJ2-7; perhaps TRBD1 as D (5 bases). The CDR3 is 15 amino acids. Looked up from germline, CDR1 is MNHEY and CDR2 is SMNVEV (reference sequence). Deletions cut 1 base from V and 7 bases from J, with 17 bases between. The CDR3 DNA sequence: TGTGCCAGCAGTTTATTCCAGGGATCCAAACGTGAGCAGTACTTC. Translating gives CASSLFQGSKREQYF.

The rearrangement joins TRBV7-9 to TRBJ2-7; a possible D gene is TRBD1 (7 bases). Trimming took 5 bases from V and 3 from J, leaving 11 bases between them. Germline V gives CDR1 SEHNR, CDR2 FQNEAQ (reference sequence). This CDR3 is built from 13 residues. The CDR3 reads CASSGRDSYEQYF. CDR3 in DNA: TGTGCCAGCAGCGGGCGGGACAGCTACGAGCAGTACTTC.

This chain connects TRBV2 to TRBJ1-1; D possibly corresponds to TRBD1 (5 bases). With 8 bases removed from V and 4 bases from J, the gap between germline ends came to 14 bases. The CDR3 extends over 13 amino acids. CDR1 and CDR2 from the germline V gene are SNHLY and FYNNEI. CDR3 in amino acids: CASEAGGFTEAFF. The CDR3 bases are TGTGCCAGCGAGGCGGGGGGGTTCACTGAAGCTTTCTTT.

CDR3 sequence (DNA): TGCGCCAGCAGCCTCGAGTGGGGGTGGACCGGGGAGCTGTTTTTT. Translation gives CASSLEWGWTGELFF. V is TRBV4-1 and J is TRBJ2-2; D possibly matches TRBD1 or TRBD2 (5 bases each). Germline V gives CDR1 MGHRA, CDR2 YSYEKL. CDR3 length: 15 residues. V lost 4 bases and J 5 bases, leaving 14 bases between the germline ends.

Only one count was recorded for this clonotype. The chain employs TRBV25-1 and TRBJ2-2; 13 bases line up with TRBD2. The germline V gene has CDR1 MGHDK and CDR2 SYGVNS. The CDR3 covers 19 residues. V shed 2 bases, J shed 7 bases, and the junction held 13 bases outside the gene matches. The CDR3 loop reads CASSEQIPLAGGHSGELFF. The CDR3 nucleotides are TGTGCCAGCAGTGAACAAATCCCACTAGCGGGAGGGCATAGCGGGGAGCTGTTTTTT.

The chain employs TRBV29-1 and TRBJ1-2; D unclear. In germline, CDR1 is SQVTM, CDR2 ANQGSEA. The CDR3 spans 13 residues. Trimming removed 0 bases from V and 2 bases from J, with 7 bases in between. Here the CDR3 DNA reads TGCAGCGTTGAAGACAGGATGAACTATGGCTACACCTTC. Protein product: CSVEDRMNYGYTF.

This chain connects TRBV4-1 to TRBJ2-1; 8 positions agree with TRBD1. The V segment lost 0 bases and the J segment 4 bases; nucleotides outside the gene matches: 2. The CDR3 is made up of 15 amino acids. CDR1 MGHRA and CDR2 YSYEKL come from the germline V gene. Here the CDR3 reads CASSQEQGEYNEQFF. The CDR3 region has the DNA TGCGCCAGCAGCCAAGAACAGGGGGAATACAATGAGCAGTTCTTC.

The chain recombines TRBV28 with TRBJ2-3; no clear D gene. Germline values: CDR1 MDHEN, CDR2 SYDVKM. The V end was cut by 5 bases, the J end by 0 bases, with 12 bases between. The CDR3 length is 15 residues. The CDR3 sequence: CASSPLDPSTDTQYF. The DNA for the CDR3 is TGTGCCAGCAGTCCCCTGGACCCTAGCACAGATACGCAGTATTTT. Based on the CDR3 plus reference TRBV28 and TRBJ2-3, the full variable domain is DVKVTQSSRYLVKRTGEKVFLECVQDMDHENMFWYRQDPGLGLRLIYFSYDVKMKEKGDIPEGYSVSREKKERFSLILESASTNQTSMYLCASSPLDPSTDTQYFGPGTRLTVL.